One TCR beta chain is described in this entry. CDR1 and CDR2 (germline): SGHRS, YFSETQ. Unmatched junction bases numbered 4, after V lost 4 bases and J lost 0 bases. CDR3 size: 15 residues. Method: immunoSEQ multiplex PCR; TCRdb's copy keeps in-frame clones and lacks some. The table has some 140,000 clones, 81% seen once. The data belong to a study of blood T cell repertoires in COVID-19. About the research overall: The United States, Italy and Spain provided the acute and convalescent COVID-19 samples. T cells, B-cell-depleted T cells, or PBMCs supplied cDNA or gDNA.

The chain employs TRBV5-1 and TRBJ1-3; the match to TRBD1 covers 7 bases. This TCR was sampled from a woman in her sixties or seventies with active or convalescent COVID-19. The sequencing sample was made of peripheral blood. The CDR3 nucleotides are TGCGCCAGCAGCACAGGGGAGTACTCTGGAAACACCATATATTTT. Its translation: CASSTGEYSGNTIYF.